This T cell receptor beta chain is from a study of T cells after yellow fever vaccination. Template switching by 5'RACE produced TCR cDNA, adding a universal primer site and UMIs. TCRdb passed the 5' RACE reads through MiXCR, listing each CDR3 protein once. The data show some 170,000 distinct CDR3 sequences, roughly 8.8% seen once. Trimming took off 2 bases at V and 2 bases at J, with 12 bases between the two ends. There are 15 residues in the CDR3. Germline CDR1 is MNHEY and CDR2 is SVGEGT. This clonotype was sampled from a man aged 18-30 years who received the YFV17D yellow fever vaccine. The chain links TRBV6-2 or TRBV6-3 to TRBJ1-1; TRBD1 might be the D (6 bases). The source material was CD8+ T cells sorted from PBMCs, sampled 45 days after the yellow fever booster vaccination. The CDR3 reads CASSYAGGANTEAFF. In DNA form, the CDR3 reads TGTGCCAGCAGTTACGCCGGGGGGGCCAACACTGAAGCTTTCTTT.